The 22 T cell receptor beta chains given below trace back to one sample, sequenced in a study of T-cell memory formation after mild COVID-19. TCRdb passed the 5' RACE reads through MiXCR, listing each CDR3 protein once. The table shows some 330,000 distinct CDR3 sequences, with 20% to 25% occurring only once. The sequenced material came from PBMCs or a T cell subset sorted from them (not recorded which). These receptors all stem from an adult woman who had mild COVID-19 (a few samples of this study predate the infection). Cell type and time point are not known.

This clonotype was seen more than once but under ten times. This chain connects TRBV19 to TRBJ1-1, with D uncertain. In germline, CDR1 is LNHDA, CDR2 SQIVND (reference sequence). The CDR3 sequence is 14 residues long. The V and J ends lost 3 bases and 6 bases respectively, with 14 bases between them. CDR3 coding DNA: TGTGCCAGTAGTATTCGGTCAGAGGGTCCTGAAGCTTTCTTT. Protein sequence: CASSIRSEGPEAFF.

The V and J genes are TRBV4-2 and TRBJ2-1; 8 bases line up with TRBD1. Germline V gene lookup returns CDR1 LGHNA and CDR2 YNFKEQ. The CDR3 loop spans 15 amino acids. The V segment lost 1 base and the J segment 9 bases; nucleotides outside the gene matches: 8. DNA of the CDR3: TGTGCCAGCAGCCAAGGAGGCCAGGGGGCAAGTGAGCAGTTCTTC. Its protein is CASSQGGQGASEQFF.

This clonotype turned up a few times. This sequence joins TRBV5-1 and TRBJ1-3; D is uncertain. This CDR3 has 18 residues. CDR1 SGHRS and CDR2 YFSETQ come from the germline V gene. V gave up 0 bases and J gave up 0 bases, with 16 bases separating them. CDR3 region: CASSLAPSGGASGNTIYF. CDR3 bases: TGCGCCAGCAGCTTGGCGCCTTCGGGCGGAGCCTCTGGAAACACCATATATTTT.

The chain carries TRBV3-1 and TRBJ2-5; 9 bases align to TRBD1. J gave up 4 bases and V 7 bases, and 4 bases lay outside the gene matches. The CDR3 runs to 13 residues. Per germline, CDR1 LGHDT and CDR2 YNNKEL (reference sequence). The CDR3 bases are TGTGCCAGCACCCGGGACAGGGCAGAGACCCAGTACTTC. Encoded protein: CASTRDRAETQYF.

The chain recombines TRBV5-1 with TRBJ2-3; D is unclear. The CDR3 is 14 residues long. The germline V gene encodes CDR1 SGHRS and CDR2 YFSETQ. V shed 0 bases and J shed 0 bases, with 5 bases lying between them. This chain's CDR3 is CASSLDGSTDTQYF. CDR3 DNA: TGCGCCAGCAGCTTGGACGGGAGCACAGATACGCAGTATTTT.

This clonotype was picked up a small number of times. This sequence joins TRBV4-3 and TRBJ2-1; D is perhaps TRBD2 (6 bases). Germline assignment: CDR1 LGHNA and CDR2 YSLEER. V was clipped by 1 base and J by 5 bases, with 9 bases between them. The CDR3 contains 14 residues. The CDR3 reads CASSQGAGHNEQFF. CDR3 DNA sequence: TGCGCCAGCAGCCAAGGAGCGGGTCACAATGAGCAGTTCTTC.

This clonotype appeared many times. The chain carries TRBV9 and TRBJ2-5; 13 nucleotides match TRBD2. CDR1 and CDR2 (germline): SGDLS, YYNGEE. Trimming removed 2 bases from V and 5 bases from J; junction bases left unmatched: 6. The CDR3 contains 16 residues. As DNA, the CDR3 is TGTGCCAGCAGCGTCACTAGCGGGGGGGCCTTTGAGACCCAGTACTTC. As protein: CASSVTSGGAFETQYF.

This clonotype appeared a few times. This chain joins TRBV7-2 and TRBJ1-6; no definite D call. Looked up from germline, CDR1 is SGHTA and CDR2 is FQGNSA. V was shortened by 1 base and J by 7 bases, with 14 bases between the two germline ends. This CDR3 has 16 residues. The DNA for the CDR3 is TGTGCCAGCAGCTTAGTCGGACTTTTCCCAAATTCACCCCTCCACTTT. Translating gives CASSLVGLFPNSPLHF.

The J gene is TRBJ2-7, the V gene TRBV6-2 or TRBV6-3, with 8 nucleotides matching TRBD2. In germline, CDR1 is MNHEY, CDR2 SVGEGT. The CDR3 runs to 15 residues. J lost 5 bases, V lost 2 bases, and 8 bases had no gene match. The CDR3 coding sequence is TGTGCCAGCAGTTACCCAGGCGGGAGGTCGAACGAGCAGTACTTC. Amino acids: CASSYPGGRSNEQYF.

CDR3: CSARGDQTGEQFF. The CDR3 bases are TGCAGTGCTAGAGGGGACCAGACCGGTGAGCAGTTCTTC. This sequence joins TRBV20-1 and TRBJ2-1; either TRBD1 or TRBD2 may fit D (5 bases each). This CDR3 is 13 amino acids long. CDR1 is DFQATT, CDR2 SNEGSKA, per germline (reference sequence). V lost 1 base and J 9 bases, leaving 13 bases between the germline ends.

The genes are TRBV12-3 or TRBV12-4 and TRBJ1-5; tentatively, D is TRBD1 (5 bases). There are 15 residues in the CDR3. Trimming left V 5 bases short and J 6 bases short, with 17 bases between. The CDR3 region has the DNA TGTGCCAGCAGTGAGAGGGGACTGCCCGGTCAGCCCCAGCATTTT. The encoded protein is CASSERGLPGQPQHF.

This clonotype showed up just a few times. This sequence joins TRBV7-8 and TRBJ2-3; D gene uncertain. The CDR3 extends over 14 amino acids. Germline V lookup: CDR1 SGHVS, CDR2 FQNEAQ. The germline V and J ends were trimmed by 1 base and 4 bases, with 9 bases remaining between them. Here the CDR3 reads CASSLVGNADTQYF. The CDR3 nucleotides are TGTGCCAGCAGCTTAGTTGGGAACGCAGATACGCAGTATTTT.

This clonotype was found many times. The chain uses TRBV12-3 or TRBV12-4 and TRBJ2-7; 9 bases map to TRBD1. Unmatched junction bases numbered 13, after V lost 5 bases and J lost 2 bases. The CDR3 is 17 residues long. The CDR3 nucleotides read TGTGCCAGCAGTCCGGGGACAGGGATAATTTCTGCCTACGAGCAGTACTTC. It encodes CASSPGTGIISAYEQYF.

The chain links TRBV12-3 or TRBV12-4 to TRBJ1-3; 9 bases match TRBD1. V lost 6 bases, J lost 3 bases, and 6 bases stayed unmatched. The CDR3 has 15 residues. CDR3 sequence: CASRTPGQGGNTIYF. The CDR3 DNA is TGTGCCAGCAGGACTCCGGGACAGGGTGGAAACACCATATATTTT.

The rearrangement joins TRBV27 to TRBJ1-1; D is possibly TRBD1 (5 bases). The CDR3 length is 13 residues. V gave up 5 bases and J gave up 10 bases, with 17 bases separating them. The germline V gene has CDR1 MNHEY and CDR2 SMNVEV (reference sequence). The CDR3 DNA follows: TGTGCCAGCAGTCCAAGAGGGGTCGGGGGAGCTTTCTTT. Translated, it gives CASSPRGVGGAFF.

This clonotype has more than one count but fewer than ten. The chain links TRBV7-8 to TRBJ2-7; TRBD1 aligns across 7 bases. V was clipped by 6 bases and J by 3 bases; unmatched bases: 8. Germline values: CDR1 SGHVS, CDR2 FQNEAQ. The CDR3 contains 14 residues. This chain's CDR3 is CASRPGQYNYEQYF. The CDR3, as DNA: TGTGCCAGCAGGCCGGGACAGTATAACTACGAGCAGTACTTC.

This clonotype has just a few counts. The chain couples TRBV2 to TRBJ2-2; TRBD2 matches 12 bases. Germline V gene lookup returns CDR1 SNHLY and CDR2 FYNNEI. Trimming at V came to 6 bases and at J to 6 bases, leaving 5 bases not matched to a gene. The CDR3 spans 15 residues. The CDR3: CASSLAGGLAGELFF. Here the CDR3 DNA reads TGTGCCAGCAGCCTAGCGGGAGGGCTGGCCGGGGAGCTGTTTTTT.

The CDR3 region has the DNA TGCGCCAGCAGCTTGGAAGGGACAGGGATTAACACTGAAGCTTTCTTT. It encodes CASSLEGTGINTEAFF. The chain uses TRBV5-1 and TRBJ1-1; 9 nucleotides match TRBD1. The CDR3 is made up of 16 amino acids. J lost 2 bases, V lost 0 bases, and 5 bases had no gene match. Germline values: CDR1 SGHRS, CDR2 YFSETQ.

This clonotype was counted a few times. V gene TRBV4-2 combines with J gene TRBJ1-1; D gene unclear. This CDR3 comprises 13 residues. The V end was cut by 0 bases, the J end by 2 bases, with 4 bases between. The germline V gene encodes CDR1 LGHNA and CDR2 YNFKEQ. CDR3 in amino acids: CASSQDANTEAFF. CDR3 in DNA: TGTGCCAGCAGCCAAGATGCTAACACTGAAGCTTTCTTT.

This chain joins TRBV7-6 and TRBJ2-3; 7 bases line up with TRBD1. Losses at the gene ends were 5 bases for V and 3 bases for J; bases not matched to a gene: 8. CDR1 SGHVS and CDR2 FNYEAQ come from the germline V gene. The CDR3 totals 15 residues. CDR3 protein: CASSTRQGPTDTQYF. DNA of the CDR3: TGTGCCAGCAGCACGCGACAGGGTCCGACAGATACGCAGTATTTT. The full variable domain, completed using reference TRBV7-6 and TRBJ2-3, is GAGVSQSPRYKVTKRGQDVALRCDPISGHVSLYWYRQALGQGPEFLTYFNYEAQQDKSGLPNDRFSAERPEGSISTLTIQRTEQRDSAMYRCASSTRQGPTDTQYFGPGTRLTVL.

V usage is TRBV7-9 and J usage is TRBJ2-1; 10 bases match TRBD2. The CDR3 runs to 19 residues. The V gene's germline CDR1 is SEHNR and CDR2 FQNEAQ (reference sequence). The trim removed 8 bases at V and 0 bases at J, leaving 16 bases unmatched. CDR3 sequence reads: CASVSVIAGGSNSYNEQFF. CDR3 DNA: TGTGCCAGCGTCTCCGTGATAGCGGGGGGCTCGAACTCCTACAATGAGCAGTTCTTC.

This chain links TRBV4-1 with TRBJ1-5; possibly TRBD1 for D (6 bases). CDR3 length equals 13 residues. V gave up 5 bases and J gave up 4 bases, with 9 bases separating them. In germline, CDR1 is MGHRA, CDR2 YSYEKL. CDR3 nucleotides: TGCGCCAGCAGCAGGGGGATGAATCAGCCCCAGCATTTT. The encoded protein is CASSRGMNQPQHF.